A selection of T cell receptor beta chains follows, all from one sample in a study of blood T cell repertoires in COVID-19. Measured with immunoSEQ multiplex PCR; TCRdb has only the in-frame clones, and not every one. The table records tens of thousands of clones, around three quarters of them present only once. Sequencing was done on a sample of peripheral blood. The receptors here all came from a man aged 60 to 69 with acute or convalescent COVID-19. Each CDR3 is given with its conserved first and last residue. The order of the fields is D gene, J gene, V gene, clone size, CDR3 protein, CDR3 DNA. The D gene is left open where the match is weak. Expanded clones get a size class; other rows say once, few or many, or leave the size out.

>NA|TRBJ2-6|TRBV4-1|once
CASSHPTASGANVLTF
TGCGCCAGCAGCCATCCAACAGCTTCTGGGGCCAACGTCCTGACTTTC
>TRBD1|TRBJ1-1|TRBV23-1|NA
CASGKPLIGTGDLNTEAFF
TGCGCCAGCGGCAAGCCCTTGATCGGGACAGGGGATCTGAACACTGAAGCTTTCTTT
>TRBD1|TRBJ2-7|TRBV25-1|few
CASGRDSGYEQYF
TGTGCCAGCGGCCGGGACAGTGGCTACGAGCAGTACTTC
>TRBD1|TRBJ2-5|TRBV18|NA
CASSPIDRGETQYF
TGTGCCAGCTCACCAATTGACAGGGGGGAGACCCAGTACTTC
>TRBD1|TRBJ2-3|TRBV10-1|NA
CASSESTGNTDTQYF
TGCGCCAGCAGTGAGTCGACAGGGAACACAGATACGCAGTATTTT
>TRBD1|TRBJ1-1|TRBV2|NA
CASSRNGQGYTEAFF
TGTGCCAGCTCGCGCAATGGACAGGGATATACTGAAGCTTTCTTT
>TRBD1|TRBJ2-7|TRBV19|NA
CASSKDRGLFEQYF
TGTGCCAGTAGTAAGGACAGGGGGCTTTTTGAGCAGTACTTC
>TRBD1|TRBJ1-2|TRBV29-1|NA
CSVGRQGKGGYTF
TGCAGCGTTGGACGACAGGGAAAGGGTGGCTACACCTTC
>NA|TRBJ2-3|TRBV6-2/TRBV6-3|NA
CASSYTGRTDTQYF
TGTGCCAGCAGTTACACAGGGCGCACAGATACGCAGTATTTT
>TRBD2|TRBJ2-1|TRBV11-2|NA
CASSPPGLASYNEQFF
TGTGCCAGCAGTCCGCCGGGACTAGCGTCCTACAATGAGCAGTTCTTC
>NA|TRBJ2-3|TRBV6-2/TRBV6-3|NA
CASSYGGQSTDTQYF
TGTGCCAGCAGTTACGGCGGACAGAGCACAGATACGCAGTATTTT
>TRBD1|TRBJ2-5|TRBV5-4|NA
CASSRDRETQYF
TGTGCCAGCAGCAGGGACAGAGAGACCCAGTACTTC
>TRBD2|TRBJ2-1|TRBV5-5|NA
CASSLVSRGGSYNEQFF
TGTGCCAGCAGCTTGGTTTCGCGGGGGGGCAGCTACAATGAGCAGTTCTTC
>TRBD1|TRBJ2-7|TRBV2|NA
CASSDEAAGGPYEQYF
TGTGCCAGCAGTGACGAGGCGGCAGGGGGACCCTACGAGCAGTACTTC
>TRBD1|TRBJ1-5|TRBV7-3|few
CASSYRDRGPQPQHF
TGTGCCAGCAGCTACCGGGACAGGGGGCCTCAGCCCCAGCATTTT
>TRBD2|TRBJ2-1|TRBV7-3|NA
CASSPEGAGGREQFF
TGTGCCAGCAGCCCCGAGGGAGCGGGGGGGCGCGAGCAGTTCTTC
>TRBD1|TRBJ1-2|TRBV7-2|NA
CASSERQGANYGYTF
TGTGCCAGCAGCGAGAGACAGGGGGCTAACTATGGCTACACCTTC
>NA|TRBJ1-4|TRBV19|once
CASSPATNEKLFF
TGTGCCAGTAGCCCTGCAACTAATGAAAAACTGTTTTTT
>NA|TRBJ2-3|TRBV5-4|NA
CASIGGPGQGGDTQYF
TGTGCCAGCATCGGGGGCCCTGGGCAGGGGGGAGATACGCAGTATTTT
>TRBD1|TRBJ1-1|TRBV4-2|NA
CASSPTGGSAEAFF
TGTGCCAGCAGCCCGACAGGGGGTTCCGCTGAAGCTTTCTTT
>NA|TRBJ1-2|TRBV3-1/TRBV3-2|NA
CASSQTDRHQGSDTF
TGTGCCAGCAGCCAAACCGACCGACACCAGGGGAGCGACACCTTC
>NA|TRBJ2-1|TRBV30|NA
CAWKQGHYNEQFF
TGTGCCTGGAAGCAGGGACACTACAATGAGCAGTTCTTC
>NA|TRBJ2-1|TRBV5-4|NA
CASSTYRDPYNEQFF
TGTGCCAGCAGCACTTACAGGGACCCATACAATGAGCAGTTCTTC
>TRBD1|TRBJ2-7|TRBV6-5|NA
CASSQDRASWEQYF
TGTGCCAGCAGTCAGGACAGGGCTTCTTGGGAGCAGTACTTC
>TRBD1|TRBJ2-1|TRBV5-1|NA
CASSGLGQGWDEQFF
TGCGCCAGCAGCGGTTTGGGACAGGGATGGGATGAGCAGTTCTTC
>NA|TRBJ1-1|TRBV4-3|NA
CASSHPGAGEAFF
TGCGCCAGCAGCCACCCAGGGGCCGGTGAAGCTTTCTTT
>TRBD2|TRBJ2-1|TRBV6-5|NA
CASRRGANEQFF
TGTGCCAGCAGGCGGGGGGCCAATGAGCAGTTCTTC
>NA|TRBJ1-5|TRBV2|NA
CASSDGQGSATQHF
TGTGCCAGCAGTGATGGGCAGGGATCAGCGACCCAGCATTTT
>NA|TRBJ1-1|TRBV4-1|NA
CASSQTGLFAEAFF
TGCGCCAGCAGCCAAACAGGGCTGTTCGCTGAAGCTTTCTTT
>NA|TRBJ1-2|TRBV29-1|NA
CSVGGRVSNYGYTF
TGCAGCGTTGGCGGCAGGGTGTCTAACTATGGCTACACCTTC
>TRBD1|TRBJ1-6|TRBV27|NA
CASSPWTGDSPLHF
TGTGCCAGCAGTCCCTGGACAGGGGATTCACCCCTCCACTTT
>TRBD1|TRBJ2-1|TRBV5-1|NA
CASSPRTGGYNEQFF
TGCGCCAGCAGCCCGCGGACAGGGGGATACAATGAGCAGTTCTTC
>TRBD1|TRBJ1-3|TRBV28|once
CASSLRQGAWGNTIYF
TGTGCCAGCAGTTTGAGACAGGGGGCTTGGGGAAACACCATATATTTT
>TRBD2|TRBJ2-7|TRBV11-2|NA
CASRGGDLGQQYF
TGTGCCAGCAGGGGAGGGGACCTAGGTCAGCAGTACTTC
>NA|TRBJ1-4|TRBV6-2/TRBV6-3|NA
CASSPPGGSGEKLFF
TGTGCCAGCAGTCCACCCGGGGGGTCGGGCGAAAAACTGTTTTTT
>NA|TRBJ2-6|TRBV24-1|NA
CATSVSGAGSGANVLTF
TGTGCCACCAGTGTATCAGGGGCAGGGTCTGGGGCCAACGTCCTGACTTTC
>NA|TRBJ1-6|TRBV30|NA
CAWSEQGNSPLHF
TGTGCCTGGAGTGAACAGGGAAATTCACCCCTCCACTTT
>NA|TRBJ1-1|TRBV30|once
CAWSGLTERNTEAFF
TGTGCCTGGAGTGGGTTGACAGAGAGGAACACTGAAGCTTTCTTT
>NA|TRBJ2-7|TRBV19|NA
CASSIAGVSYEQYF
TGTGCCAGTAGTATAGCGGGGGTCTCCTACGAGCAGTACTTC
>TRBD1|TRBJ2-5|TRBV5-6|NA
CASSGGTGPRETQYF
TGTGCCAGCAGCGGGGGGACAGGGCCTCGCGAGACCCAGTACTTC
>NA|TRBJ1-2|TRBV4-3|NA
CASSQDYRAGVKYGYTF
TGCGCCAGCAGCCAAGACTACAGGGCCGGGGTTAAGTATGGCTACACCTTC